Reported below is one TCR beta chain. A junction boundary mismatches the germline segment, possibly from a read error. CDR1 SGHNT and CDR2 YYREEE come from the germline V gene (reference sequence). This CDR3 is 13 amino acids long. The sample belongs to a study of tumor-infiltrating lymphocytes in primary liver carcinoma. Blood RNA originated from unsorted whole blood, with germline DNA additionally extracted. A primer in the constant region served to generate TCR beta cDNA from roughly 450 ng of total RNA. TCR beta libraries came from three nested multiplex PCR rounds using slightly modified ARM-PCR. Researchers ran the first two PCR rounds for 10 cycles each with TRBV1-TRBV30 forward primers and a C-beta reverse primer. Each CDR3 protein is one row after TCRdb ran MiXCR on the multiplex PCR reads. The sample lists about 300,000 distinct CDR3 sequences, approximately 65% occurring once.

This TCR was sampled from a man aged 35-49 years with primary liver carcinoma and hepatitis B virus infection. Input material: peripheral blood. The chain uses TRBV5-4 and TRBJ2-5, with D hard to call. The CDR3 region is CASSAKERETLYF. The CDR3 nucleotides read TGTGCTAGCAGCGCTAAAGAGAGAGAGACCCTGTACTTC. The variable domain in full, completed from reference TRBV5-4 and TRBJ2-5, reads ETGVTQSPTHLIKTRGQQVTLRCSSQSGHNTVSWYQQALGQGPQFIFQYYREEENGRGNFPPRFSGLQFPNYSSELNVNALELDDSALYLCASSAKERETLYFGPGTRLLVL.